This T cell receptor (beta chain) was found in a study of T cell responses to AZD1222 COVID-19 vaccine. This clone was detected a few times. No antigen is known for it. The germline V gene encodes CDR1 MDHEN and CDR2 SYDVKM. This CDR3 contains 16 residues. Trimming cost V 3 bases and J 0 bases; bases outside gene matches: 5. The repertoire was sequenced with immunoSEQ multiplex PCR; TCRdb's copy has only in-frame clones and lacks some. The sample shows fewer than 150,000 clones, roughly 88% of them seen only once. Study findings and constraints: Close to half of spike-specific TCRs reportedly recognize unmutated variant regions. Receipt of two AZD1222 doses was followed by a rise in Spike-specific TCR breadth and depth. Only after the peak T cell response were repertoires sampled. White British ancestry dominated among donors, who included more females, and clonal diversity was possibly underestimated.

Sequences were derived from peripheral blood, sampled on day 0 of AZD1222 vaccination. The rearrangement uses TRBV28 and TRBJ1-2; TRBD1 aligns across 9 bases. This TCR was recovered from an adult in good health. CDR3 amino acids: CASSFRDRATNYGYTF. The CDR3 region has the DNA TGTGCCAGCAGTTTCCGGGACAGGGCTACTAACTATGGCTACACCTTC.